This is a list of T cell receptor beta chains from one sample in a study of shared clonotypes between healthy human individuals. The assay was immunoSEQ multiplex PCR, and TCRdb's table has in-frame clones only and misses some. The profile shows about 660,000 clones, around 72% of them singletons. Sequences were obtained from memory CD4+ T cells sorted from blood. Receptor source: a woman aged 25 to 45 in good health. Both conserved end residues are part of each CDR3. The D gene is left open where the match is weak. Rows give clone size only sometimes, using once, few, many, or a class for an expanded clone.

DNA: TGTGCCAGCAGCTTTGAACCGGGGCGCTATGGCTACACCTTC; CDR3: CASSFEPGRYGYTF; D: -; size: -; length: 14; J: TRBJ1-2; V: TRBV7-9
DNA: TGTGCCAGTAGCCGGACTAGCGGACGCAATGAGCAGTTCTTC; CDR3: CASSRTSGRNEQFF; D: TRBD2; size: -; length: 14; J: TRBJ2-1; V: TRBV19
DNA: TGCGCCAGCAGCTTGGTTCCGAGCTCTGGGGCCAACGTCCTGACTTTC; CDR3: CASSLVPSSGANVLTF; D: -; size: -; length: 16; J: TRBJ2-6; V: TRBV5-1
DNA: TGTGCCAGCAGTTCGACTAGCGGGAGGCCCCCCTTCTACGAGCAGTACTTC; CDR3: CASSSTSGRPPFYEQYF; D: TRBD2; size: -; length: 17; J: TRBJ2-7; V: TRBV28
DNA: TGTGCCAGTAGTATATCAGGGGACTACGCAGATACGCAGTATTTT; CDR3: CASSISGDYADTQYF; D: -; size: -; length: 15; J: TRBJ2-3; V: TRBV19
DNA: TGTGCCAGCTCACCGGGACAGCAACAAGAGAACACTGAAGCTTTCTTT; CDR3: CASSPGQQQENTEAFF; D: TRBD1; size: -; length: 16; J: TRBJ1-1; V: TRBV18
DNA: TGTGCCAGCAGCTTAGCTCCTCAGGGGGGGTGGACCGGGGAGCTGTTTTTT; CDR3: CASSLAPQGGWTGELFF; D: -; size: many; length: 17; J: TRBJ2-2; V: TRBV7-2
DNA: TGCAGCGCCTGGGCGAGAACCGGGGAGCTGTTTTTT; CDR3: CSAWARTGELFF; D: -; size: -; length: 12; J: TRBJ2-2; V: TRBV29-1
DNA: TGTGCCAGCAGTCAGGGACAGGGGGTATTACTTAACTATGGCTACACCTTC; CDR3: CASSQGQGVLLNYGYTF; D: TRBD1; size: -; length: 17; J: TRBJ1-2; V: TRBV27
DNA: TGTGCCATCAGTGGGGCTAGCGGGGGTAGCCAAGAGACCCAGTACTTC; CDR3: CAISGASGGSQETQYF; D: TRBD2; size: -; length: 16; J: TRBJ2-5; V: TRBV10-3
DNA: TGTGCCAGCAGTGACCGGGCGGGAGCTTTGAATGAGCAGTTCTTC; CDR3: CASSDRAGALNEQFF; D: TRBD2; size: -; length: 15; J: TRBJ2-1; V: TRBV2
DNA: TGTGCCAGCAGCTTCAATCGGGTAGCTAATGAAAAACTGTTTTTT; CDR3: CASSFNRVANEKLFF; D: -; size: -; length: 15; J: TRBJ1-4; V: TRBV7-2
DNA: TGTGCCAGCAGCGCCCGGGACTCCCAGAACGAGCAGTACTTC; CDR3: CASSARDSQNEQYF; D: -; size: -; length: 14; J: TRBJ2-7; V: TRBV7-9
DNA: TGTGCCAGCAGTTATGGCCAGGGGAACAATCAGCCCCAGCATTTT; CDR3: CASSYGQGNNQPQHF; D: -; size: -; length: 15; J: TRBJ1-5; V: TRBV2
DNA: TGCAGCGTTTTGAATCCCGACGGACTAGCGGGAGTGTTAGATACGCAGTATTTT; CDR3: CSVLNPDGLAGVLDTQYF; D: TRBD2; size: -; length: 18; J: TRBJ2-3; V: TRBV29-1
DNA: TGTGCCAGCAGCTTGGGACTAACCCAAGAGACCCAGTACTTC; CDR3: CASSLGLTQETQYF; D: TRBD2; size: few; length: 14; J: TRBJ2-5; V: TRBV7-8
DNA: TGTGCCAGCTCACCAAGGGACCAAGGGAACGAGCAGTACTTC; CDR3: CASSPRDQGNEQYF; D: -; size: -; length: 14; J: TRBJ2-7; V: TRBV18
DNA: TGTGCCAGCAGCGGGGTGACTAGCGGCGATACCGGGGAGCTGTTTTTT; CDR3: CASSGVTSGDTGELFF; D: TRBD2; size: once; length: 16; J: TRBJ2-2; V: TRBV7-3
DNA: TGTGCCAGCAATCTTCAACCCGGACAGAGCATGAACACTGAAGCTTTCTTT; CDR3: CASNLQPGQSMNTEAFF; D: -; size: -; length: 17; J: TRBJ1-1; V: TRBV2
DNA: TGTGCCGTCAACTCCCGGGACAGGGGGGAACATGAGCAGTTCTTC; CDR3: CAVNSRDRGEHEQFF; D: TRBD1; size: -; length: 15; J: TRBJ2-1; V: TRBV10-3
DNA: TGTGCCAGCAGGTTGAGGGACAGGGTTATAGAGACCCAGTACTTC; CDR3: CASRLRDRVIETQYF; D: TRBD1; size: -; length: 15; J: TRBJ2-5; V: TRBV2
DNA: TGCGCCAGTAGTCCGGGACACCCTCAGGGCATTCAGTACTTC; CDR3: CASSPGHPQGIQYF; D: -; size: -; length: 14; J: TRBJ2-4; V: TRBV5-1
DNA: TGCGCCAGCAGCCAGGCCTTAGGGTTCTCAGCCTACGAGCAGTACTTC; CDR3: CASSQALGFSAYEQYF; D: -; size: few; length: 16; J: TRBJ2-7; V: TRBV4-1
DNA: TGCACCAGCAGCCCCTGGGGGGGGGACACCGGGGAGCTGTTTTTT; CDR3: CTSSPWGGDTGELFF; D: -; size: -; length: 15; J: TRBJ2-2; V: TRBV1
DNA: TGTGCCATCAGTGAACCTACTCGGGGGATCACGAACACCGGGGAGCTGTTTTTT; CDR3: CAISEPTRGITNTGELFF; D: -; size: -; length: 18; J: TRBJ2-2; V: TRBV10-3
DNA: TGTGCCAGCAGCGCACCAGGGGTGTGGGGCTCAGATACGCAGTATTTT; CDR3: CASSAPGVWGSDTQYF; D: -; size: -; length: 16; J: TRBJ2-3; V: TRBV9
DNA: TGTGCCAGCAGCTCCCTGACTAGCGGGAGACACGAGCAGTACTTC; CDR3: CASSSLTSGRHEQYF; D: TRBD2; size: few; length: 15; J: TRBJ2-7; V: TRBV6-1
DNA: TGCGCCAGCAGCTTTAAGAATGGGAACACTGAAGCTTTCTTT; CDR3: CASSFKNGNTEAFF; D: -; size: once; length: 14; J: TRBJ1-1; V: TRBV5-1
DNA: TGTGCCAGCAGCTTAGGACTGGCCGTTGTTGGGGAGCAGTTCTTC; CDR3: CASSLGLAVVGEQFF; D: -; size: -; length: 15; J: TRBJ2-1; V: TRBV7-3
DNA: TGCGCCAGCAGCCTAGTGACAGACTACGGCTACACCTTC; CDR3: CASSLVTDYGYTF; D: -; size: -; length: 13; J: TRBJ1-2; V: TRBV5-1
DNA: TGTGCCAGTAGTATAAAGGCAGGGGTCGCCTATGGCTACACCTTC; CDR3: CASSIKAGVAYGYTF; D: -; size: -; length: 15; J: TRBJ1-2; V: TRBV19
DNA: TGTGCCAGCAGCACACTAGCGGGAGGTATCGGGGAGCTGTTTTTT; CDR3: CASSTLAGGIGELFF; D: TRBD2; size: few; length: 15; J: TRBJ2-2; V: TRBV11-2
DNA: TGTGCCAGCGTGGGCAGCACAGATACGCAGTATTTT; CDR3: CASVGSTDTQYF; D: -; size: -; length: 12; J: TRBJ2-3; V: TRBV27
DNA: TGCGCCAGCAGCTCCGGACAGGATAGATACTATGGCTACACCTTC; CDR3: CASSSGQDRYYGYTF; D: TRBD1; size: -; length: 15; J: TRBJ1-2; V: TRBV5-1
DNA: TGTGCCTGGAGTGTGGGGGAGCGGGATACGCAGTATTTT; CDR3: CAWSVGERDTQYF; D: -; size: -; length: 13; J: TRBJ2-3; V: TRBV30
DNA: TGTGCCTCCCCAAAGGGGCTAGCGGGAGGCTACGAGCAGTACTTC; CDR3: CASPKGLAGGYEQYF; D: -; size: -; length: 15; J: TRBJ2-7; V: TRBV21-1
DNA: TGTGCCTGGAGGAGACTTAGTAGTAAAGAGACCCAGTACTTC; CDR3: CAWRRLSSKETQYF; D: -; size: -; length: 14; J: TRBJ2-5; V: TRBV30
DNA: TGTGCCAGCAGCGCAGGAATGGGACAGACCTACAATGAGCAGTTCTTC; CDR3: CASSAGMGQTYNEQFF; D: TRBD1; size: -; length: 16; J: TRBJ2-1; V: TRBV5-8
DNA: TGTGCCTGGAGTGATGGGGTAGTCGGCACTGAAGCTTTCTTT; CDR3: CAWSDGVVGTEAFF; D: -; size: -; length: 14; J: TRBJ1-1; V: TRBV30
DNA: TGTGCCAGCAGCCTGAGCGGGAGCTCCTACAATGAGCAGTTCTTC; CDR3: CASSLSGSSYNEQFF; D: TRBD2; size: -; length: 15; J: TRBJ2-1; V: TRBV5-6
DNA: TGTGCCAGCAGCGTAGGTACTAGAAGGGGCTACGAGCAGTACTTC; CDR3: CASSVGTRRGYEQYF; D: -; size: -; length: 15; J: TRBJ2-7; V: TRBV9
DNA: TGTGCCAGCAGCTTTAGTCGATACCTGGCGGGAGATACGCAGTATTTT; CDR3: CASSFSRYLAGDTQYF; D: -; size: -; length: 16; J: TRBJ2-3; V: TRBV7-9
DNA: TGCGCCAGCAGCTTGGTTTCGGGGGAGCGGTACGAGCAGTACTTC; CDR3: CASSLVSGERYEQYF; D: -; size: -; length: 15; J: TRBJ2-7; V: TRBV5-1
DNA: TGTGCCAGCAGCTTCAGGTCTACTACCGAGCAGTACTTC; CDR3: CASSFRSTTEQYF; D: -; size: -; length: 13; J: TRBJ2-7; V: TRBV5-6
DNA: TGTGCCAGCACCTCGACAGGGTCACGGAAAAAACTGTTTTTT; CDR3: CASTSTGSRKKLFF; D: TRBD1; size: -; length: 14; J: TRBJ1-4; V: TRBV28
DNA: TGCGCCAGCACATCGGACACCGGGGAGCTGTTTTTT; CDR3: CASTSDTGELFF; D: -; size: -; length: 12; J: TRBJ2-2; V: TRBV10-2
DNA: TGTGCCAGCAGCCACTCCGGGACAGGGAGCACTGAAGCTTTCTTT; CDR3: CASSHSGTGSTEAFF; D: TRBD1; size: -; length: 15; J: TRBJ1-1; V: TRBV5-6
DNA: TGTGCCAGCAGTTTTCCGGGAAGGACTCATCTCATGAACACTGAAGCTTTCTTT; CDR3: CASSFPGRTHLMNTEAFF; D: -; size: -; length: 18; J: TRBJ1-1; V: TRBV28
DNA: TGTGCCAGCAGTTACCGGACAGGGAGGGAGCTGTTTTTT; CDR3: CASSYRTGRELFF; D: TRBD1; size: many; length: 13; J: TRBJ2-2; V: TRBV6-5
DNA: TGTGCCAGCAGTTTTTCGAGGACCCAGTACTTC; CDR3: CASSFSRTQYF; D: -; size: few; length: 11; J: TRBJ2-5; V: TRBV28
DNA: TGTGCCAGCAGCATCAGGGCCCTCATGAACACTGAAGCTTTCTTT; CDR3: CASSIRALMNTEAFF; D: -; size: -; length: 15; J: TRBJ1-1; V: TRBV7-8
DNA: TGTGCCAGCAGTCGAGCGGGAGGGAGCTCCTACAATGAGCAGTTCTTC; CDR3: CASSRAGGSSYNEQFF; D: TRBD2; size: -; length: 16; J: TRBJ2-1; V: TRBV28
DNA: TGTGCCAGCAGTTTCCCAGGGGCCCTCGGGGTGAACACTGAAGCTTTCTTT; CDR3: CASSFPGALGVNTEAFF; D: -; size: -; length: 17; J: TRBJ1-1; V: TRBV28
DNA: TGTGCCAGCTCACCGGAAGAAAATCAGCCCCAGCATTTT; CDR3: CASSPEENQPQHF; D: -; size: -; length: 13; J: TRBJ1-5; V: TRBV18